This T cell receptor (beta chain) was sequenced during a study of cytomegalovirus exposure and HLA in healthy donors. PCR was performed using 60 Vbeta and 13 Jbeta primers. The table came from immunoSEQ multiplex PCR; TCRdb's copy has only in-frame clones and leaves some out. The table has around 140,000 clones, about 80% seen once; the top ten hold approximately 1.8%. V lost 4 bases and J 13 bases, leaving 16 bases between the germline ends. Per the germline V gene, CDR1 is SGDLS and CDR2 is YYNGEE. The CDR3 runs to 12 residues. This sequence originates from a man between 35 and 55 years old in good health and CMV-seronegative. The source material was PBMCs. The gene calls are TRBV9 and TRBJ2-3, with D maybe TRBD1 (6 bases). The CDR3 loop reads CASSPQGLGKYF. DNA for the CDR3: TGTGCCAGCAGCCCCCAGGGGTTGGGTAAGTATTTT.